The clone carrying this TCR beta chain occurred many times. Germline CDR1 MGHRA, CDR2 YSYEKL. The CDR3 length is 13 residues. Trimming removed 2 bases at V and 2 bases at J, with 7 bases between. The sample belongs to a study of molecular identifiers for immune sequencing clone quantification. Study details: Replicate runs used RNA from approximately 20,000 or 100,000 naive CD8 cells, which was split five ways into aliquots, and four of those aliquots were then sequenced.

Making the bulk TCR libraries relied on previously described methods and listed TCR primers. TCRdb reprocessed the PCR reads via MiXCR and lists one record per CDR3 protein. The data contain roughly 50,000 distinct CDR3 sequences, approximately 26% of them seen just once; the ten biggest clones take up 1.5% to 2%. The sequencing sample was made of naive CD8+ T cells from blood, with Jurkat cell RNA spiked in. Subset defined: FACS-sorted CD8+CD4-CCR7+CD45RA+ naive T cells. This chain joins TRBV4-1 and TRBJ2-7; the D gene is possibly TRBD1 (5 bases). This receptor was identified in a human donor in good health. Some libraries in this study had Jurkat cell RNA spiked in. The CDR3 here is CASSQFRAYEQYF. The CDR3 coding sequence is TGCGCCAGCAGCCAATTCAGGGCCTACGAGCAGTACTTC.